This TCR beta chain was identified in a study of blood T cells in healthy people across ages. The CDR3 length is 15 residues. Trimming pared 6 bases from V and 7 bases from J, leaving 16 bases between. The authors ran a second PCR of about 6 to 11 cycles using a sample-barcoded 5' primer and a J-beta primer mix. TCRdb re-called the 5' RACE reads with MiXCR, one entry per CDR3 protein. Of about a million distinct CDR3 sequences in the sample, just over 50% were seen once. This TCR was sampled from a woman aged 55-75 years in good health. V and J are TRBV12-3 or TRBV12-4 and TRBJ1-6, with a weak D call TRBD1 (5 bases). The specimen was blood. This chain's CDR3 is CASSLGHGENSPLHF. As DNA, the CDR3 is TGTGCCAGCAGCCTCGGACACGGCGAAAATTCACCCCTCCACTTT.